The clone carrying this TCR beta chain was recorded a few times. The antigen is unknown. This CDR3 contains 12 residues. Germline CDR1 and CDR2: SGHVT and SQSDAQ. Deletions cut 5 bases from V and 8 bases from J, with 12 bases between. This record belongs to a study of T cell repertoires in cytomegalovirus infection. Study summary: Shared public TCR beta signatures pointed to both CMV infection and a matching HLA type.

A single record per CDR3 protein comes from TCRdb applying MiXCR to the reads. The sample has 600,000 to 700,000 distinct CDR3 sequences, roughly 30% seen once. Sample: cultured PBMCs, taken from culture after CMV antigen stimulation. The rearrangement joins TRBV7-4 to TRBJ1-1; D not resolved. This receptor was taken from a human donor in good health (CMV status not recorded). Some clones in this sample may be carry-over from other donors' samples. For the CDR3, the DNA is TGTGCCAGCAGCCCTGACCTGGGGGAAGCTTTCTTT. Protein sequence: CASSPDLGEAFF. The whole variable domain, filled in from reference TRBV7-4 and TRBJ1-1, reads GAGVSQSPRYKVAKRGRDVALRCDSISGHVTLYWYRQTLGQGSEVLTYSQSDAQRDKSGRPSGRFSAERPERSVSTLKIQRTEQGDSAVYLCASSPDLGEAFFGQGTRLTVV.